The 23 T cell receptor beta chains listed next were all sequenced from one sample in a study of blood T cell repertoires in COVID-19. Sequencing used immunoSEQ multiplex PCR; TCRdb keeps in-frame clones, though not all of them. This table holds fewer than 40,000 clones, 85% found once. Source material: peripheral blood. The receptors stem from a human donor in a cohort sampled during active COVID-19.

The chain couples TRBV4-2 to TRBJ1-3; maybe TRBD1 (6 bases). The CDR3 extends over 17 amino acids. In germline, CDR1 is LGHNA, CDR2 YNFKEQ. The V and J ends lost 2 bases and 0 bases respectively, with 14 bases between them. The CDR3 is CASSQIATGYSGNTIYF. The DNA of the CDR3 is TGTGCCAGCAGCCAAATCGCGACAGGCTACTCTGGAAACACCATATATTTT.

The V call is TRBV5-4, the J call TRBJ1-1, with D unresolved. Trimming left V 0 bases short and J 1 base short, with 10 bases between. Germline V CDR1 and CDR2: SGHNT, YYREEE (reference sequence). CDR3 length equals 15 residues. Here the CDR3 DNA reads TGTGCCAGCAGCTTGGACAGCGGAGGGAACACTGAAGCTTTCTTT. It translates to CASSLDSGGNTEAFF. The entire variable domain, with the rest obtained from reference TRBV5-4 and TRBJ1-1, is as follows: ETGVTQSPTHLIKTRGQQVTLRCSSQSGHNTVSWYQQALGQGPQFIFQYYREEENGRGNFPPRFSGLQFPNYSSELNVNALELDDSALYLCASSLDSGGNTEAFFGQGTRLTVV.

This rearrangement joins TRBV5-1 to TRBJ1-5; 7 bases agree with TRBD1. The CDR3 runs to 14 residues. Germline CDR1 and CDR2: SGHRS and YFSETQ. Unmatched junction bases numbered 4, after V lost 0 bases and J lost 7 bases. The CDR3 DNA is TGCGCCAGCAGCTTGGATACAGGGGACCAGCCCCAGCATTTT. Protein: CASSLDTGDQPQHF.

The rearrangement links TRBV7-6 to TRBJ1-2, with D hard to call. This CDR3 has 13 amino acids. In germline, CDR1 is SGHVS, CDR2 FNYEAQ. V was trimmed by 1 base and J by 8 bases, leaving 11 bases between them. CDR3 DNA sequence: TGTGCCAGCAGCTTAGAAGTCCGCCGGGGCTACACCTTC. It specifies CASSLEVRRGYTF.

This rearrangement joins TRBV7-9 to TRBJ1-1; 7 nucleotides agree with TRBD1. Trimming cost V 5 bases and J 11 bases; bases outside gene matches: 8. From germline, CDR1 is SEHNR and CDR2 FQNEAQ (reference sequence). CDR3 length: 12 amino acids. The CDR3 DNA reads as TGTGCCAGCAGCCTCAGACAGGGTTTCGCTTTCTTT. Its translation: CASSLRQGFAFF.

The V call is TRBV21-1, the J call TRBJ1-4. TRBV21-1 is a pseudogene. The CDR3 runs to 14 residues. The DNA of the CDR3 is TGTGCCAGCAGCAAACGGAGCACTAATGAAAAACTGTTTTTT. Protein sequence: CASSKRSTNEKLFF.

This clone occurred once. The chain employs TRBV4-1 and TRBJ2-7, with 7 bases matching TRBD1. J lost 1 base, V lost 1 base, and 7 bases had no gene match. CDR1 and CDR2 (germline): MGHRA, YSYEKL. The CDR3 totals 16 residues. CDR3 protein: CASSQGGGTASYEQYF. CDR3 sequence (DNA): TGCGCCAGCAGCCAAGGAGGTGGGACAGCTTCCTACGAGCAGTACTTC.

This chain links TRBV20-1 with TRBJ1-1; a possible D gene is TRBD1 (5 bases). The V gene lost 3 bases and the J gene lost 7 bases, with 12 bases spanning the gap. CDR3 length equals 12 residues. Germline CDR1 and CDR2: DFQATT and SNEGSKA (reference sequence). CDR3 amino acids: CSASEGRIEAFF. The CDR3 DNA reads TGCAGTGCTAGTGAGGGGAGGATTGAAGCTTTCTTT.

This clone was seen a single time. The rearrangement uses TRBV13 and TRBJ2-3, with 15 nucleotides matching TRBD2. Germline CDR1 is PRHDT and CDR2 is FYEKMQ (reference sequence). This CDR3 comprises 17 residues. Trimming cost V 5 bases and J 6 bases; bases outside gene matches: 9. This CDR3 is CASSPRTSGGAYDTQYF. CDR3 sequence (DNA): TGTGCCAGCAGCCCACGGACTAGCGGGGGGGCTTATGATACGCAGTATTTT. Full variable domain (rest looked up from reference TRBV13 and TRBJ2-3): AAGVIQSPRHLIKEKRETATLKCYPIPRHDTVYWYQQGPGQDPQFLISFYEKMQSDKGSIPDRFSAQQFSDYHSELNMSSLELGDSALYFCASSPRTSGGAYDTQYFGPGTRLTVL.

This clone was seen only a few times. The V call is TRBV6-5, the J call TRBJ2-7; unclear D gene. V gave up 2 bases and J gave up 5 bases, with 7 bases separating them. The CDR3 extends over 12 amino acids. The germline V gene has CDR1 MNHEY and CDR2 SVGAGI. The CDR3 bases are TGTGCCAGCAGTTACCTAGGAGACGAGCAGTACTTC. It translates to CASSYLGDEQYF.

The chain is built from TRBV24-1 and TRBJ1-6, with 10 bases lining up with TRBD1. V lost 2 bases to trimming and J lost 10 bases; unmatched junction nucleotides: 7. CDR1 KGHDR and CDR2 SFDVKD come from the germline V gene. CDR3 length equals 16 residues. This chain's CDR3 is CATSDSRQGASSPLHF. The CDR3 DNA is TGTGCCACCAGTGATTCCCGACAGGGGGCATCGTCACCCCTCCACTTT.

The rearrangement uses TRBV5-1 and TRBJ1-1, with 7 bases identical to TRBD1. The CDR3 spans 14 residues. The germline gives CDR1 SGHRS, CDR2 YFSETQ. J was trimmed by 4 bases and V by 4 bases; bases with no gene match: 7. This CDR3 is CASSRGSGGTEAFF. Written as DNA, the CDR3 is TGCGCCAGCAGCAGAGGATCAGGGGGCACTGAAGCTTTCTTT. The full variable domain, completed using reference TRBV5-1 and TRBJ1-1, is KAGVTQTPRYLIKTRGQQVTLSCSPISGHRSVSWYQQTPGQGLQFLFEYFSETQRNKGNFPGRFSGRQFSNSRSEMNVSTLELGDSALYLCASSRGSGGTEAFFGQGTRLTVV.

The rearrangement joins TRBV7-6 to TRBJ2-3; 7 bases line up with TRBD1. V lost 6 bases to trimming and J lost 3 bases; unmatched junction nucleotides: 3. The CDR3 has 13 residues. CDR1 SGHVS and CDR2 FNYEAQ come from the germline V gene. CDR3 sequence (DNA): TGTGCCAGCAGTACGGACAGGACAGATACGCAGTATTTT. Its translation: CASSTDRTDTQYF.

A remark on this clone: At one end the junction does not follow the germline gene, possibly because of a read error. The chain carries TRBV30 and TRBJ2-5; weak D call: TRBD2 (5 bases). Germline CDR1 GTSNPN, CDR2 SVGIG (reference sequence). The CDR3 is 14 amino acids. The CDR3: CAWRRAGNQETQYF. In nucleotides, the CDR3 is TGTGCCTGGAGGAGGGCAGGCAACCAGGAGACCCAGTACTTC.

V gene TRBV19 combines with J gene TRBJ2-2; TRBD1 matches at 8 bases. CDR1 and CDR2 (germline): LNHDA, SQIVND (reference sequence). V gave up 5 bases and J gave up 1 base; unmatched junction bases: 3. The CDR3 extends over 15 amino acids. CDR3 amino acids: CASSDRGVNTGELFF. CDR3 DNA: TGTGCCAGTAGTGACAGGGGCGTGAACACCGGGGAGCTGTTTTTT.

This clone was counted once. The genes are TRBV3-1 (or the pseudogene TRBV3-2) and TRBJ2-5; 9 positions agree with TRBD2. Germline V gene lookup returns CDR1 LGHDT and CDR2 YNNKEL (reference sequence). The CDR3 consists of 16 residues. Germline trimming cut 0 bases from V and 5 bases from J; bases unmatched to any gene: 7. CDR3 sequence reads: CASSQDPAGGLETQYF. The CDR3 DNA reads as TGTGCCAGCAGCCAAGATCCGGCGGGGGGGCTGGAGACCCAGTACTTC.

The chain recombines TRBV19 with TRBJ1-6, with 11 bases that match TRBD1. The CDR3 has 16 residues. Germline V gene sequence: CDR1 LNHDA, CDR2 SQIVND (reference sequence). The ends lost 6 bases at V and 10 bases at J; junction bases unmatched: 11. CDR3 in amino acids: CASSSDSGTGGSPLHF. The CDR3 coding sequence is TGTGCCAGTAGCTCTGATTCCGGGACAGGGGGATCACCCCTCCACTTT.

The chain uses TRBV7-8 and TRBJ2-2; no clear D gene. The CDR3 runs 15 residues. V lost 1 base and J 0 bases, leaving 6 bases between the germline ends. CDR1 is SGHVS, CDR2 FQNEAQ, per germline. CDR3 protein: CASSLDTPNTGELFF. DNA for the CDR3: TGTGCCAGCAGCTTAGACACCCCGAACACCGGGGAGCTGTTTTTT. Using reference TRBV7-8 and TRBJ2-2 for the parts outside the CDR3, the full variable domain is GAGVSQSPRYKVAKRGQDVALRCDPISGHVSLFWYQQALGQGPEFLTYFQNEAQLDKSGLPSDRFFAERPEGSVSTLKIQRTQQEDSAVYLCASSLDTPNTGELFFGEGSRLTVL.

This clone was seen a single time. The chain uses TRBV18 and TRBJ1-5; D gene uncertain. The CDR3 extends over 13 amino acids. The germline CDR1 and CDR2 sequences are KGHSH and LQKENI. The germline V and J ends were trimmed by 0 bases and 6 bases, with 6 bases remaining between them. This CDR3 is CASSPPSGQPQHF. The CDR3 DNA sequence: TGTGCCAGCTCACCACCGTCAGGTCAGCCCCAGCATTTT.

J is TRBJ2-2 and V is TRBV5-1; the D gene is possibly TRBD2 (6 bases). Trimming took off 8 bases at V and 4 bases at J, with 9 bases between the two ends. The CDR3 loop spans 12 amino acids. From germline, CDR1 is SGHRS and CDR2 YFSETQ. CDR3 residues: CASAGGTGELFF. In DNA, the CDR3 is TGCGCCAGTGCCGGGGGCACCGGGGAGCTGTTTTTT.

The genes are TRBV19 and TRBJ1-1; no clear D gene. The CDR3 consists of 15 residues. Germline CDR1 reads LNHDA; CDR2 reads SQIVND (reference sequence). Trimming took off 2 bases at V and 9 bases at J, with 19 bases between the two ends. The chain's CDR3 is CASSISQSTSTKAFF. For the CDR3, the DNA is TGTGCCAGTAGTATATCACAGTCCACCTCTACCAAAGCTTTCTTT.

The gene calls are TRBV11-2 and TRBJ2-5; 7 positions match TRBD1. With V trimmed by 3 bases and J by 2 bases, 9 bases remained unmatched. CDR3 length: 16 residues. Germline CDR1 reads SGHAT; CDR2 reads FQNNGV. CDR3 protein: CASSLLGGAPQETQYF. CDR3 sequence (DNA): TGTGCCAGCAGCTTGTTAGGGGGCGCGCCACAAGAGACCCAGTACTTC.

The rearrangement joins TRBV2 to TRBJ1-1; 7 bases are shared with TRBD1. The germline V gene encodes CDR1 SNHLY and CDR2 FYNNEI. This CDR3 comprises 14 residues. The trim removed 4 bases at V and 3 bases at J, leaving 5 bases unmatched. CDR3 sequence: CASSGGQRDTEAFF. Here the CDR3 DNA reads TGTGCCAGCAGTGGGGGACAGAGGGACACTGAAGCTTTCTTT.